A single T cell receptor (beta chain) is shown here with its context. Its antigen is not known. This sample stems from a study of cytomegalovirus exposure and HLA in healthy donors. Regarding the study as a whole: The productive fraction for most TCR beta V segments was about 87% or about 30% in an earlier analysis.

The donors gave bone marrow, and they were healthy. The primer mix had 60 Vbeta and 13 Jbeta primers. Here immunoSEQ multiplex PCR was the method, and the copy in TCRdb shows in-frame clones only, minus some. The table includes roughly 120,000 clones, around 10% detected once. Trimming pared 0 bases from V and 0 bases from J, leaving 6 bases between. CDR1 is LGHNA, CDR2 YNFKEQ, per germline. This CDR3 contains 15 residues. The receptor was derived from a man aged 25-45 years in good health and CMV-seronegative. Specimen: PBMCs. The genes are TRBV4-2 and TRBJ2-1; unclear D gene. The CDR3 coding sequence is TGTGCCAGCAGCCAAGATCAAGCCTCCTACAATGAGCAGTTCTTC. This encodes CASSQDQASYNEQFF.